The 20 T cell receptor beta chains below were found in one sample sequenced in a study of cytomegalovirus exposure and HLA in healthy donors (TCRdb year 2017). The method was the immunoSEQ multiplex PCR assay. For the multiplex PCR, a mixture combining 60 forward primers for TCR Vbeta segments and 13 reverse primers for TCR Jbeta segments was used. Sourced from immuneACCESS, this table was stored by TCRdb with only in-frame sequences that have V and J called. A share of the clones is absent; for the studies checked, an unresolved V gene accounts for under half, and the remainder has no known explanation. The sample data list approximately 100,000 clones, and approximately 69% of these were observed just once. The ten largest account for over 0.95% of the sample. The sequenced sample was PBMCs. Receptors originate from a female donor in good health and CMV-seronegative.

This sequence joins TRBV13 and TRBJ1-2; possible D gene TRBD1, 6 bases. The germline V and J ends were trimmed by 3 bases and 8 bases, with 16 bases remaining between them. Germline CDR1 is PRHDT and CDR2 is FYEKMQ (reference sequence). The CDR3 length is 14 residues. The CDR3 DNA reads TGTGCCAGCAGCTTTGGGAGGGGGATCTGGGGCTACACCTTC. This codes for CASSFGRGIWGYTF.

CDR3 DNA sequence: TGTGCCAGCAGCCAAGTTGGCGGAAGCTCCCCCGCCTATGGCTACACCTTC. Translation: CASSQVGGSSPAYGYTF. The V gene is TRBV14, the J gene TRBJ1-2; D not certain. Trimming stripped 1 base from V and 4 bases from J, with 19 bases between. This CDR3 has 17 amino acids. The V gene's germline CDR1 is SGHDN and CDR2 FVKESK.

This clone appeared many times. The chain recombines TRBV6-6 with TRBJ2-1; tentatively, D is TRBD1 (6 bases). The V end was cut by 6 bases, the J end by 5 bases, with 11 bases between. CDR3 length: 13 amino acids. Germline V gene lookup returns CDR1 MNHNY and CDR2 SVGAGI (reference sequence). The CDR3 DNA sequence: TGTGCCAGCAGCTCGGACAGCCACAATGAGCAGTTCTTC. Translated, it gives CASSSDSHNEQFF.

This clone has more than one count but fewer than ten. The chain combines TRBV10-2 with TRBJ2-7; TRBD2 might be the D (5 bases). CDR3 length: 14 residues. The germline CDR1 and CDR2 sequences are WSHSY and SAAADI. V was pared by 8 bases and J by 3 bases, with 17 bases between. The CDR3 nucleotides read TGCGCCAGCGGGTACGGACTGCTAGACTACGAGCAGTACTTC. This codes for CASGYGLLDYEQYF.

V usage is TRBV5-1 and J usage is TRBJ2-5, with 8 bases fitting TRBD1. The DNA end is more similar to TRBJ2-7, so the J call may be wrong. Germline V gives CDR1 SGHRS, CDR2 YFSETQ. The CDR3 consists of 12 residues. The CDR3 loop is CASSPGGVEQYF. The CDR3 nucleotides are TGCGCCAGCAGCCCAGGGGGCGTCGAGCAGTACTTC.

This rearrangement joins TRBV11-2 to TRBJ2-7; 7 positions agree with TRBD1. The V and J ends lost 5 bases and 2 bases, in that order; junction bases with no gene match: 3. Germline loops: CDR1 SGHAT, CDR2 FQNNGV. The length of the CDR3 is 13 residues. The CDR3 loop reads CASSQDRTYEQYF. CDR3 DNA sequence: TGTGCCAGCAGCCAGGACAGGACCTACGAGCAGTACTTC.

CDR3 loop: CASSKTVNYGYTF. The CDR3 nucleotides read TGTGCCAGCAGCAAGACAGTAAACTATGGCTACACCTTC. The genes are TRBV9 and TRBJ1-2; a weak D match, TRBD1 (5 bases). V gave up 4 bases and J gave up 2 bases, with 9 bases separating them. Germline V gives CDR1 SGDLS, CDR2 YYNGEE. This CDR3 spans 13 amino acids. The entire variable domain, with the rest obtained from reference TRBV9 and TRBJ1-2, is as follows: DSGVTQTPKHLITATGQRVTLRCSPRSGDLSVYWYQQSLDQGLQFLIQYYNGEERAKGNILERFSAQQFPDLHSELNLSSLELGDSALYFCASSKTVNYGYTFGSGTRLTVV.

The CDR3 reads CASSLGTGNEKLFF. CDR3 nucleotides: TGTGCCAGCAGTCTCGGGACAGGGAATGAAAAACTGTTTTTT. This sequence joins TRBV2 and TRBJ1-4; 9 nucleotides align to TRBD1. Germline assignment: CDR1 SNHLY and CDR2 FYNNEI. This CDR3 is 14 amino acids long. Unmatched junction bases numbered 3, after V lost 5 bases and J lost 5 bases.

This clone was counted only a few times. The rearrangement uses TRBV9 and TRBJ2-1; 8 positions match TRBD2. CDR1 and CDR2 from the germline V gene are SGDLS and YYNGEE. The CDR3 sequence is 16 residues long. Unmatched junction bases numbered 7, after V lost 4 bases and J lost 1 base. The DNA for the CDR3 is TGTGCCAGCAGCCCTTTGGGGACTAGGTCCTACAATGAGCAGTTCTTC. This encodes CASSPLGTRSYNEQFF.

The chain uses TRBV5-8 and TRBJ2-7, with TRBD1 matching 7 bases. V trimming: 5 bases; J trimming: 1 base; junction bases outside the gene matches: 9. This CDR3 contains 15 residues. Germline lookup yields CDR1 SGHTS and CDR2 YDEGEE. CDR3 bases: TGTGCCAGCAGGTCACAGACAGGGAAGTCCTACGAGCAGTACTTC. Amino acid sequence: CASRSQTGKSYEQYF.

The chain recombines TRBV7-2 with TRBJ2-5, with TRBD1 matching 7 bases. The junction had 4 bases not matched to a gene; V was cut back by 6 bases and J by 3 bases. Germline V lookup: CDR1 SGHTA, CDR2 FQGNSA. This CDR3 has 13 residues. The CDR3 DNA reads as TGTGCCAGCAGTCGAGACAGGGAAGAGACCCAGTACTTC. Its translation: CASSRDREETQYF.

The genes are TRBV7-9 and TRBJ2-5; D is possibly TRBD2 (7 bases). The V gene's germline CDR1 is SEHNR and CDR2 FQNEAQ (reference sequence). V was clipped by 5 bases and J by 2 bases, with 21 bases between them. The CDR3 totals 17 residues. The CDR3 protein is CASSPRLGGASQETQYF. CDR3 DNA sequence: TGTGCCAGCAGCCCGAGATTAGGGGGGGCGAGTCAAGAGACCCAGTACTTC.

The V and J genes are TRBV7-9 and TRBJ2-3, with 9 bases matching TRBD2. Germline trimming cut 2 bases from V and 1 base from J; bases unmatched to any gene: 4. CDR1 SEHNR and CDR2 FQNEAQ come from the germline V gene (reference sequence). The CDR3 extends over 16 amino acids. CDR3 loop: CASSLLSGSGTDTQYF. The CDR3 DNA reads TGTGCCAGCAGCTTACTTAGCGGGAGTGGCACAGATACGCAGTATTTT.

The CDR3 DNA reads as TGTGCCAGCAGCCCATCGACAGGGAATACCTACGAGCAGTACTTC. Amino acid sequence: CASSPSTGNTYEQYF. J is TRBJ2-7 and V is TRBV7-2, with 7 bases that match TRBD1. This CDR3 is built from 15 residues. The germline V gene encodes CDR1 SGHTA and CDR2 FQGNSA. Losses at the gene ends were 5 bases for V and 2 bases for J; bases not matched to a gene: 9.

By sample fraction, this clone is large (0.1 to 1%). V and J are TRBV4-3 and TRBJ1-4; TRBD1 matches 8 bases. Germline assignment: CDR1 LGHNA and CDR2 YSLEER. After removal of 0 bases from V and 7 bases from J, the junction contained 7 bases not matched to a gene. The CDR3 has 16 amino acids. The CDR3 loop reads CASSQDIGQGFEKLFF. CDR3 sequence (DNA): TGCGCCAGCAGCCAAGATATAGGACAGGGTTTTGAAAAACTGTTTTTT.

The CDR3 is CASSLGSGLGGNTIYF. CDR3 coding DNA: TGTGCCAGCAGCCTGGGTAGCGGTTTAGGTGGAAACACCATATATTTT. J is TRBJ1-3 and V is TRBV9; no definite D call. Germline CDR1 SGDLS, CDR2 YYNGEE. The CDR3 has 16 amino acids. V lost 4 bases and J lost 3, with 17 bases in between.

This clone turned up a few times. The chain has TRBV11-2 and TRBJ2-1; 7 bases are shared with TRBD1. J lost 6 bases, V lost 1 base, and 6 bases had no gene match. The length of the CDR3 is 15 residues. CDR1 is SGHAT, CDR2 FQNNGV, per germline. The CDR3 is CASSLGLSGGNEQFF. CDR3 DNA sequence: TGTGCCAGCAGCTTAGGACTGTCAGGGGGCAATGAGCAGTTCTTC.

Judged by abundance, this clone is medium-sized. The chain is built from TRBV25-1 and TRBJ2-1, with D possibly being TRBD1 (6 bases). Germline CDR1 MGHDK, CDR2 SYGVNS. The germline V and J ends were trimmed by 5 bases and 6 bases, with 26 bases remaining between them. The CDR3 covers 18 residues. CDR3 amino acids: CASSTSSTGSITGNEQFF. CDR3 bases: TGTGCCAGCAGTACATCCTCGACAGGATCTATCACAGGCAATGAGCAGTTCTTC.

The chain uses TRBV6-6 and TRBJ2-7; 7 bases line up with TRBD1. This CDR3 has 14 residues. The junction had 4 bases not matched to a gene; V was cut back by 2 bases and J by 3 bases. The germline CDR1 and CDR2 sequences are MNHNY and SVGAGI (reference sequence). The CDR3 reads CASSYGTAFYEQYF. The CDR3 coding sequence is TGTGCCAGCAGTTACGGGACAGCATTCTACGAGCAGTACTTC.

The gene calls are TRBV30 and TRBJ2-6, with 10 positions matching TRBD1. V dropped 5 bases and J dropped 2; count of bases not matched to a gene: 3. Germline-derived CDR1 and CDR2 are GTSNPN and SVGIG (reference sequence). The CDR3 totals 15 residues. The chain's CDR3 is CAWDRGLAGANVLTF. CDR3 in DNA: TGTGCCTGGGACAGGGGGCTGGCTGGGGCCAACGTCCTGACTTTC.